Detailed here is one T cell receptor (beta chain). Antigen unknown. Sequenced by immunoSEQ multiplex PCR; TCRdb stores in-frame clones only, minus some. The sample lists 15,000 to 20,000 clones, under 80% occurring once. This CDR3 has 15 amino acids. The V and J ends lost 6 bases and 0 bases respectively, with 14 bases between them. The germline V gene has CDR1 SQVTM and CDR2 ANQGSEA. These data come from a study of neoadjuvant nivolumab and ipilimumab in lung cancer. The study, taken as a whole, reports: Higher pretherapy blood TCR richness went with higher resected-tumor richness.

Material: tumor tissue, obtained after neoadjuvant nivolumab, alone or with ipilimumab, at or shortly before surgery. This sequence originates from an adult with non-small cell lung cancer. V is TRBV29-1 and J is TRBJ2-2; no definite D call. The CDR3 sequence: CSVESRETNTGELFF. As DNA, the CDR3 is TGCAGCGTCGAGAGTAGGGAAACGAACACCGGGGAGCTGTTTTTT.